Here is one T cell receptor (beta chain) with its context. Its specificity is not known. This record comes from a study of cytomegalovirus exposure and HLA in healthy donors. V was clipped by 4 bases and J by 6 bases, with 13 bases between them. Germline CDR1 is MNHNS and CDR2 is SASEGT. This CDR3 spans 14 amino acids. Study-wide results and limits: There were three CMV-associated chains whose specificity for CMV antigens was confirmed in vitro.

Profiling relied on immunoSEQ multiplex PCR, and the TCRdb table lists in-frame clones only, not all of them. Of about 120,000 clones listed, about 87% are singletons. This chain connects TRBV6-1 to TRBJ2-1, with D possibly TRBD1 on 6 matching bases. Sequenced sample: PBMCs. This clonotype was obtained from a man younger than 30 in good health and CMV-seronegative. The CDR3 here is CASSGNRDRNEQFF. The CDR3 DNA reads as TGTGCCAGCAGTGGTAACAGGGACCGCAATGAGCAGTTCTTC.